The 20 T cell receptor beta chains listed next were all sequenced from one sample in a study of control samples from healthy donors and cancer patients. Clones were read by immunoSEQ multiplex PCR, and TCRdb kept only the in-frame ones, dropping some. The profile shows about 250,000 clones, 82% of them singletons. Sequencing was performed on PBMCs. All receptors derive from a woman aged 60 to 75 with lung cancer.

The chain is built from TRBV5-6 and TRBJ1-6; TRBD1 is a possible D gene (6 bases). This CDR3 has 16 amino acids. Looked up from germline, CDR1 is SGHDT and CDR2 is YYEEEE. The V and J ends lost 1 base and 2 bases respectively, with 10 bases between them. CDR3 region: CASSLNQGTYNSPLHF. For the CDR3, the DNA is TGTGCCAGCAGCTTGAACCAGGGGACCTATAATTCACCCCTCCACTTT.

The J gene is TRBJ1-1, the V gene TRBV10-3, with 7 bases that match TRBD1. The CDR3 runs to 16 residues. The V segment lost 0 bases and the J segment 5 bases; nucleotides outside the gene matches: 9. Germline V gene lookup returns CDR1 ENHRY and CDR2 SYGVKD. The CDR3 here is CAISESKGARGTEAFF. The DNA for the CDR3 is TGTGCCATCAGTGAGTCTAAGGGGGCAAGGGGAACTGAAGCTTTCTTT.

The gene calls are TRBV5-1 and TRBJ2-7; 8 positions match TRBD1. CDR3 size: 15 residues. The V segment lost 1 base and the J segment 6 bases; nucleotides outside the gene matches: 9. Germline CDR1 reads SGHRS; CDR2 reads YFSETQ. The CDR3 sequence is CASSLSTGVGGEQYF. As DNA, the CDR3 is TGCGCCAGCAGCTTGTCGACAGGGGTGGGGGGCGAGCAGTACTTC.

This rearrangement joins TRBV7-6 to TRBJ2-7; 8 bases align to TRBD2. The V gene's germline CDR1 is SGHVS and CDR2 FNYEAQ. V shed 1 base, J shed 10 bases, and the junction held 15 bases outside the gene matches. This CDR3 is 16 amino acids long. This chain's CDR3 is CASSLGSGTSSGEQYF. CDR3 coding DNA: TGTGCCAGCAGCTTAGGGTCCGGGACTAGTTCTGGTGAACAGTACTTC. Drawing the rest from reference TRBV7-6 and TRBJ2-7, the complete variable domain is GAGVSQSPRYKVTKRGQDVALRCDPISGHVSLYWYRQALGQGPEFLTYFNYEAQQDKSGLPNDRFSAERPEGSISTLTIQRTEQRDSAMYRCASSLGSGTSSGEQYFGPGTRLTVT.

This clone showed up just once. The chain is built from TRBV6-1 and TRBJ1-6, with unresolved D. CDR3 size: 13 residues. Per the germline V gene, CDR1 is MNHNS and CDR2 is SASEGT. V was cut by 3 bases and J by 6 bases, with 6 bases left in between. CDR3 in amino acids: CASSEEVNSPLHF. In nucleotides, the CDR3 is TGTGCCAGCAGTGAGGAGGTTAATTCACCCCTCCACTTT.

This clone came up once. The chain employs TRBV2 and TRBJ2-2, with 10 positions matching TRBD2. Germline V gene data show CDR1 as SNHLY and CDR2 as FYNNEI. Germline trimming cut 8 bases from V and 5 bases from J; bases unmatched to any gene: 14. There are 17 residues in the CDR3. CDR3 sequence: CASAELAGATGTGELFF. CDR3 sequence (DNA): TGTGCCAGCGCCGAGCTAGCGGGGGCCACGGGGACCGGGGAGCTGTTTTTT.

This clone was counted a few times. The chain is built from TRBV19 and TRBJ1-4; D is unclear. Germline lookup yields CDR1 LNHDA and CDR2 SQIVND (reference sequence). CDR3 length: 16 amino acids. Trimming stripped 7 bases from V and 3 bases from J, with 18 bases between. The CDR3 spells CASTPRRAGANEKLFF. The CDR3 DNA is TGTGCCAGTACTCCGAGACGGGCAGGAGCTAATGAAAAACTGTTTTTT.

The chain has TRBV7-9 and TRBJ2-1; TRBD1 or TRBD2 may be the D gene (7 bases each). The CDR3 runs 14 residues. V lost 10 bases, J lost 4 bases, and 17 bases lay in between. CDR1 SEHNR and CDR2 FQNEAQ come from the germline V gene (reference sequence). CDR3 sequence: CATTTGRAYNEQFF. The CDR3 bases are TGTGCCACCACGACAGGGAGGGCTTACAATGAGCAGTTCTTC.

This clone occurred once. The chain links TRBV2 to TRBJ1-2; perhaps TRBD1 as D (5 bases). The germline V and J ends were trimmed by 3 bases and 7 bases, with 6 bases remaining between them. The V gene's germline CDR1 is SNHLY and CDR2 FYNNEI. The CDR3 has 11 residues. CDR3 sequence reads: CASSDGGGYTF. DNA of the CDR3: TGTGCCAGCAGTGATGGGGGTGGCTACACCTTC.

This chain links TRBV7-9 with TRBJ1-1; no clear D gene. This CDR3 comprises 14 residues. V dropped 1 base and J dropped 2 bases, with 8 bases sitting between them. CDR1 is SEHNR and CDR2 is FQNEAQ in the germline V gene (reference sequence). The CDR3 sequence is CASSLVVSNTEAFF. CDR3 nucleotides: TGTGCCAGCAGCTTAGTTGTGTCAAACACTGAAGCTTTCTTT.

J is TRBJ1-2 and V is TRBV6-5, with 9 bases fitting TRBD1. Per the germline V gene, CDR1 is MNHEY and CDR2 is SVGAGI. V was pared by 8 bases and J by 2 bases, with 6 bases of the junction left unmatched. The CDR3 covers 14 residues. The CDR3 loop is CASGQQGANYGYTF. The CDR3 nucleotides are TGTGCCAGCGGACAACAGGGGGCCAACTATGGCTACACCTTC.

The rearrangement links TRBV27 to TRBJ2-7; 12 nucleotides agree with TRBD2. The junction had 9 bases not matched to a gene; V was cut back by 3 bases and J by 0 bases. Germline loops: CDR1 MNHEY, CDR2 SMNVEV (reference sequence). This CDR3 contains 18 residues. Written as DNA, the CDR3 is TGTGCCAGCAGTTTCGGGTTCTCTAGCGGGAGGGCCTCCTACGAGCAGTACTTC. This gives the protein CASSFGFSSGRASYEQYF.

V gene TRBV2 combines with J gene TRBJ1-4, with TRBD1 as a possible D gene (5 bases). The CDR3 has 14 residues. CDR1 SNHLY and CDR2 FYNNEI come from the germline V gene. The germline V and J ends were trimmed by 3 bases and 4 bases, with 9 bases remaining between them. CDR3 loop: CASSDWGGNEKLFF. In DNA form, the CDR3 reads TGTGCCAGCAGTGACTGGGGGGGTAATGAAAAACTGTTTTTT.

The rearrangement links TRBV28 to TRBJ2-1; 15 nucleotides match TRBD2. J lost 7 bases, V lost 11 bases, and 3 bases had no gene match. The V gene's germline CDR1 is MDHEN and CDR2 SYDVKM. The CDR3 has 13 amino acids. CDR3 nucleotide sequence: TGTGCCGCTGGGACTAGCGGGAGGAATGAGCAGTTCTTC. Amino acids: CAAGTSGRNEQFF.

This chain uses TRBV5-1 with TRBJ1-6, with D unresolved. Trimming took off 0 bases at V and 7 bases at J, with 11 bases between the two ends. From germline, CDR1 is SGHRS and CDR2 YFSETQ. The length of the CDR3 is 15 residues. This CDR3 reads CASSLEIAGNSPLHF. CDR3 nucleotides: TGCGCCAGCAGCTTGGAAATTGCAGGAAATTCACCCCTCCACTTT.

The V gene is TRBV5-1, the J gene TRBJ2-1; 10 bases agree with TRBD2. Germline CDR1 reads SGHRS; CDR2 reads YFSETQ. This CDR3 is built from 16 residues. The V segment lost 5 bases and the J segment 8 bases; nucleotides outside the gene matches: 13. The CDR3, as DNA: TGCGCCAGCAGTCAACAACCGGGACTAGCGAACGATGAGCAGTTCTTC. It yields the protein CASSQQPGLANDEQFF. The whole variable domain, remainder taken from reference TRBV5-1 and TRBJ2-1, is KAGVTQTPRYLIKTRGQQVTLSCSPISGHRSVSWYQQTPGQGLQFLFEYFSETQRNKGNFPGRFSGRQFSNSRSEMNVSTLELGDSALYLCASSQQPGLANDEQFFGPGTRLTVL.

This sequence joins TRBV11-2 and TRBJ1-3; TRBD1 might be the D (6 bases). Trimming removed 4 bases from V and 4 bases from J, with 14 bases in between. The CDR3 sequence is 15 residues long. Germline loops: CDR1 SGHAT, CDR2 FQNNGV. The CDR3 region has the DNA TGTGCCAGCAGCTCACTACAGGGCGCCGGAAACACCATATATTTT. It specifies CASSSLQGAGNTIYF.

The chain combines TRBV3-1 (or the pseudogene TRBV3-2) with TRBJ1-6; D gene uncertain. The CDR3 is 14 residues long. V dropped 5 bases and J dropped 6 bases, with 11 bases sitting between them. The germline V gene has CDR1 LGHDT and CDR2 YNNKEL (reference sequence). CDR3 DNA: TGTGCCAGCAGCAACTCATGGATTAATTCACCCCTCCACTTT. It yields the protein CASSNSWINSPLHF.

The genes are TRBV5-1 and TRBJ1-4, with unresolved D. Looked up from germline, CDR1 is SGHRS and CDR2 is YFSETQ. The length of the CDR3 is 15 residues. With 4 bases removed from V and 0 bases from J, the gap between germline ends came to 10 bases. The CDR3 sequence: CASSIGAATNEKLFF. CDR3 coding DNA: TGCGCCAGCAGCATAGGAGCTGCAACTAATGAAAAACTGTTTTTT.

CDR3 amino acids: CASGLGFQGTDTQYF. As DNA, the CDR3 is TGTGCTAGTGGTTTGGGTTTCCAGGGAACAGATACGCAGTATTTT. The chain combines TRBV12-5 with TRBJ2-3; a possible D gene is TRBD1 (5 bases). This CDR3 is 15 amino acids long. From germline, CDR1 is LGHNT and CDR2 FRNRAP. Deletions cut 1 base from V and 3 bases from J, with 11 bases between.